The 28 T cell receptor beta chains below all came from one sample that was sequenced in a study of blood T cell repertoires in COVID-19. Profiled with immunoSEQ multiplex PCR; TCRdb holds only in-frame clones, not every one. Here the sample spans fewer than 250,000 clones, about 89% being singletons. The specimen was peripheral blood. These receptors were obtained from a woman aged 55-75 years who had recovered from COVID-19.

This rearrangement joins TRBV19 to TRBJ1-2; perhaps TRBD1 as D (5 bases). V shed 6 bases and J shed 5 bases, with 16 bases lying between them. Per germline, CDR1 LNHDA and CDR2 SQIVND (reference sequence). The CDR3 covers 14 residues. DNA for the CDR3: TGTGCCAGTAGAACGCCGGGGACTCTATATGGCTACACCTTC. The encoded protein is CASRTPGTLYGYTF.

This clone was seen a few times. The J gene is TRBJ2-2, the V gene TRBV7-8, with 11 bases aligning to TRBD2. V trimming: 5 bases; J trimming: 3 bases; junction bases outside the gene matches: 5. Germline values: CDR1 SGHVS, CDR2 FQNEAQ. CDR3 size: 16 residues. CDR3 loop: CASSPLAGGYTGELFF. The CDR3 DNA reads as TGTGCCAGCAGCCCCCTAGCGGGGGGTTACACCGGGGAGCTGTTTTTT.

The rearrangement joins TRBV19 to TRBJ1-4; TRBD1 agrees at 8 bases. V lost 11 bases, J lost 0 bases, and 14 bases stayed unmatched. Germline CDR1 LNHDA, CDR2 SQIVND (reference sequence). This CDR3 contains 17 residues. Here the CDR3 DNA reads TGTGCCGCCCAAGGACAGGGTCACTCCGCAACTAATGAAAAACTGTTTTTT. Its translation is CAAQGQGHSATNEKLFF.

The chain links TRBV3-1 (or the pseudogene TRBV3-2) to TRBJ2-7, with D possibly TRBD1 on 5 matching bases. The V end was cut by 4 bases, the J end by 9 bases, with 16 bases between. This CDR3 is built from 13 residues. Germline CDR1 is LGHDT and CDR2 is YNNKEL (reference sequence). The CDR3 reads CASSPTRQTAQYF. CDR3 coding DNA: TGTGCCAGCAGCCCCACCCGACAGACGGCGCAGTACTTC.

The CDR3 here is CASSVGPGQNYNEQFF. The CDR3 DNA is TGTGCCAGCAGCGTGGGACCGGGACAGAATTACAATGAGCAGTTCTTC. This rearrangement joins TRBV9 to TRBJ2-1; 7 bases are shared with TRBD1. This CDR3 is 16 amino acids long. V lost 2 bases, J lost 4 bases, and 9 bases stayed unmatched. CDR1 is SGDLS, CDR2 YYNGEE, per germline.

V gene TRBV9 combines with J gene TRBJ1-1; TRBD1 is a possible D gene (5 bases). There are 14 residues in the CDR3. Trimming cost V 4 bases and J 4 bases, with 14 bases left between them. Looked up from germline, CDR1 is SGDLS and CDR2 is YYNGEE. The CDR3 sequence: CASSPRGGRTEAFF. CDR3 nucleotide sequence: TGTGCCAGCAGCCCTCGGGGGGGACGCACTGAAGCTTTCTTT. The whole variable domain, filled in from reference TRBV9 and TRBJ1-1, reads DSGVTQTPKHLITATGQRVTLRCSPRSGDLSVYWYQQSLDQGLQFLIQYYNGEERAKGNILERFSAQQFPDLHSELNLSSLELGDSALYFCASSPRGGRTEAFFGQGTRLTVV.

For the CDR3, the DNA is TGCAGTGCTAGTCGTCAGATCTCTGAAAAACTGTTTTTT. It translates to CSASRQISEKLFF. The V gene is TRBV20-1, the J gene TRBJ1-4; no clear D gene. Germline V gives CDR1 DFQATT, CDR2 SNEGSKA (reference sequence). V lost 3 bases to trimming and J lost 7 bases, with 12 bases between them. The CDR3 totals 13 residues.

The V and J genes are TRBV6-1 and TRBJ2-7; tentatively, D is TRBD1 (5 bases). V was pared by 6 bases and J by 0 bases, with 6 bases between. The CDR3 has 12 residues. Germline lookup yields CDR1 MNHNS and CDR2 SASEGT. The CDR3 protein is CASRGDSYEQYF. CDR3 in DNA: TGTGCCAGCAGAGGGGACTCCTACGAGCAGTACTTC.

CDR3 coding DNA: TGTGCCAGTAGATTCAAAGCGGGGGGGCACACCGGGGAGCTGTTTTTT. It codes for CASRFKAGGHTGELFF. The chain couples TRBV19 to TRBJ2-2; 10 bases map to TRBD2. CDR1 LNHDA and CDR2 SQIVND come from the germline V gene (reference sequence). This CDR3 spans 16 amino acids. V lost 6 bases and J lost 3; bases outside the gene matches: 7.

The chain employs TRBV9 and TRBJ2-5; TRBD2 matches at 11 bases. Germline V gene lookup returns CDR1 SGDLS and CDR2 YYNGEE. This CDR3 comprises 16 residues. The trim removed 1 base at V and 5 bases at J, leaving 7 bases unmatched. The CDR3 bases are TGTGCCAGCAGCGTATTTAGCGGGGGGGCCGGGGAGACCCAGTACTTC. Translated: CASSVFSGGAGETQYF. The variable domain in full, with the rest retrieved from reference TRBV9 and TRBJ2-5, is DSGVTQTPKHLITATGQRVTLRCSPRSGDLSVYWYQQSLDQGLQFLIQYYNGEERAKGNILERFSAQQFPDLHSELNLSSLELGDSALYFCASSVFSGGAGETQYFGPGTRLLVL.

In its sample, this clone was seen a few times. The chain recombines TRBV7-2 with TRBJ2-1; TRBD2 aligns across 7 bases. Germline CDR1 SGHTA, CDR2 FQGNSA. The trim removed 3 bases at V and 8 bases at J, leaving 7 bases unmatched. The CDR3 spans 14 residues. As DNA, the CDR3 is TGTGCCAGCAGCTTTCAGGGAGGGTACCATGAGCAGTTCTTC. Amino acid sequence: CASSFQGGYHEQFF.

J is TRBJ1-2 and V is TRBV7-8, with D perhaps TRBD1 (5 bases). Germline V lookup: CDR1 SGHVS, CDR2 FQNEAQ. The CDR3 loop spans 14 amino acids. The germline V and J ends were trimmed by 0 bases and 4 bases, with 9 bases remaining between them. The CDR3 DNA follows: TGTGCCAGCAGCTTAGCCCGACAGAGCTATGGCTACACCTTC. This encodes CASSLARQSYGYTF.

This chain joins TRBV19 and TRBJ2-3; 10 bases are shared with TRBD1. The CDR3 covers 16 residues. Per germline, CDR1 LNHDA and CDR2 SQIVND (reference sequence). V shed 3 bases and J 1 base; nucleotides not matched to a gene: 4. The CDR3: CASSIRDRGRTDTQYF. Here the CDR3 DNA reads TGTGCCAGTAGTATCCGGGACAGGGGACGCACAGATACGCAGTATTTT.

The rearrangement links TRBV21-1 to TRBJ2-2; TRBD1 is taken as the D call from the table, unchecked against the DNA. TRBV21-1 is reported as a pseudogene. CDR3 length: 19 amino acids. The CDR3 nucleotides are TGTGCCAGCAGCAAAGGAGGGGACAGGTTCGGGCCTATCCCCGGGGAGCTGTTTTTT. It translates to CASSKGGDRFGPIPGELFF.

The chain employs TRBV7-2 and TRBJ2-7; TRBD2 matches 7 bases. Germline CDR1 SGHTA, CDR2 FQGNSA. The CDR3 runs 15 residues. Trimming removed 6 bases from V and 1 base from J; junction bases left unmatched: 9. CDR3 DNA sequence: TGTGCCAGCAGGGAAGGGCTAGCGGTTTCCTACGAGCAGTACTTC. It is translated as CASREGLAVSYEQYF.

This chain connects TRBV18 to TRBJ2-7; D unresolved. The CDR3 has 12 residues. Germline values: CDR1 KGHSH, CDR2 LQKENI. Trimming stripped 3 bases from V and 6 bases from J, with 9 bases between. The CDR3 is CASSPWATEQYF. The CDR3 DNA sequence: TGTGCCAGCTCACCTTGGGCAACCGAGCAGTACTTC.

The genes are TRBV5-1 and TRBJ2-5, with 7 nucleotides matching TRBD1. After removal of 0 bases from V and 3 bases from J, the junction contained 5 bases not matched to a gene. The V gene's germline CDR1 is SGHRS and CDR2 YFSETQ. The CDR3 totals 15 residues. The CDR3 DNA is TGCGCCAGCAGCTTGGAGCCCGGGACAGAAGAGACCCAGTACTTC. Translated: CASSLEPGTEETQYF.

This chain uses TRBV3-1 (or the pseudogene TRBV3-2) with TRBJ2-2; D is ambiguous. CDR3 length: 12 residues. Trimming took 7 bases from V and 3 from J, leaving 6 bases between them. Germline V gene sequence: CDR1 LGHDT, CDR2 YNNKEL (reference sequence). CDR3 region: CASKAYTGELFF. The CDR3 nucleotides are TGTGCCAGCAAAGCCTACACCGGGGAGCTGTTTTTT.

The rearrangement joins TRBV7-6 to TRBJ2-2, with D maybe TRBD2 (5 bases). This CDR3 is built from 16 residues. V was pared by 4 bases and J by 5 bases, with 17 bases between. Germline CDR1 is SGHVS and CDR2 is FNYEAQ. CDR3 amino acids: CASSSSADVRTGELFF. CDR3 DNA: TGTGCCAGCAGCTCTTCAGCGGACGTCCGAACCGGGGAGCTGTTTTTT.

Worth noting for this clone: Other DNA sequences of this sample code for an identical CDR3. This chain uses TRBV7-2 with TRBJ1-4; 8 bases agree with TRBD1. The CDR3 runs 15 residues. The germline gives CDR1 SGHTA, CDR2 FQGNSA. The trim removed 3 bases at V and 3 bases at J, leaving 3 bases unmatched. CDR3 loop: CASSFDRGPNEKLFF. CDR3 sequence (DNA): TGTGCCAGCAGCTTCGACAGGGGCCCTAATGAAAAACTGTTTTTT.

The V call is TRBV7-6, the J call TRBJ2-6; D is possibly TRBD2 (6 bases). The CDR3 extends over 16 amino acids. Germline V gene data show CDR1 as SGHVS and CDR2 as FNYEAQ. V lost 1 base and J 0 bases, leaving 7 bases between the germline ends. CDR3 in DNA: TGTGCCAGCAGCTTAGGGAGGGACTCTGGGGCCAACGTCCTGACTTTC. Its protein product is CASSLGRDSGANVLTF.

The rearrangement joins TRBV19 to TRBJ1-5, with 9 bases fitting TRBD1. The CDR3 contains 18 residues. CDR1 LNHDA and CDR2 SQIVND come from the germline V gene (reference sequence). The V and J ends lost 3 bases and 0 bases, in that order; junction bases with no gene match: 9. CDR3 sequence (DNA): TGTGCCAGTAGTATCTCTACAGGGGGCGCGGATAGCAATCAGCCCCAGCATTTT. Encoded protein: CASSISTGGADSNQPQHF.

This clone was observed a single time. The chain combines TRBV5-1 with TRBJ2-3; TRBD1 is a possible D gene (5 bases). The CDR3 loop spans 15 amino acids. Germline V lookup: CDR1 SGHRS, CDR2 YFSETQ. The V gene lost 4 bases and the J gene lost 0 bases, with 12 bases spanning the gap. The CDR3 bases are TGCGCCAGCAGCGATGGGGCCCCTAGCACAGATACGCAGTATTTT. It specifies CASSDGAPSTDTQYF. The whole variable domain, remainder taken from reference TRBV5-1 and TRBJ2-3, is KAGVTQTPRYLIKTRGQQVTLSCSPISGHRSVSWYQQTPGQGLQFLFEYFSETQRNKGNFPGRFSGRQFSNSRSEMNVSTLELGDSALYLCASSDGAPSTDTQYFGPGTRLTVL.

This chain links TRBV19 with TRBJ2-2; no clear D gene. Germline lookup yields CDR1 LNHDA and CDR2 SQIVND (reference sequence). This CDR3 has 16 residues. Deletions cut 2 bases from V and 1 base from J, with 11 bases between. The CDR3 bases are TGTGCCAGTAGTATAAGAGGCCAGTTGAACACCGGGGAGCTGTTTTTT. Translated, it gives CASSIRGQLNTGELFF.

The V gene is TRBV7-8, the J gene TRBJ1-5; the D is unclear. CDR3 length equals 16 residues. Germline CDR1 and CDR2: SGHVS and FQNEAQ. The V and J ends lost 5 bases and 2 bases respectively, with 16 bases between them. CDR3 loop: CASSPARGRGNQPQHF. The CDR3 DNA sequence: TGTGCCAGCAGCCCAGCCCGGGGTAGGGGCAATCAGCCCCAGCATTTT.

The chain carries TRBV6-5 and TRBJ1-3, with a possible D match to TRBD1 (6 bases). The CDR3 has 15 amino acids. Germline values: CDR1 MNHEY, CDR2 SVGAGI. Trimming removed 4 bases from V and 0 bases from J, with 10 bases in between. The CDR3 sequence: CASSLMTGSGNTIYF. The DNA for the CDR3 is TGTGCCAGCAGTTTAATGACAGGCTCTGGAAACACCATATATTTT.

The chain recombines TRBV28 with TRBJ1-2, with D unresolved. V was cut by 1 base and J by 2 bases, with 17 bases left in between. The length of the CDR3 is 17 residues. Germline V CDR1 and CDR2: MDHEN, SYDVKM. This CDR3 is CASSLSPRRRMNYGYTF. In DNA, the CDR3 is TGTGCCAGCAGTTTATCCCCGAGGCGCCGGATGAACTATGGCTACACCTTC.

The V call is TRBV5-1, the J call TRBJ2-2; 9 bases are a match to TRBD2. V lost 6 bases and J lost 7; bases outside the gene matches: 13. CDR1 and CDR2 (germline): SGHRS, YFSETQ. The CDR3 has 16 residues. As DNA, the CDR3 is TGCGCCAGCACCGATCCGGCAGCGGGGGGCCACGGGGAGCTGTTTTTT. Protein sequence: CASTDPAAGGHGELFF.